The clone carrying this T cell receptor (beta chain) occurred a few times. This sample was taken from a study of regulatory T cells in long-lasting Graves disease. Time point given: newly diagnosed GD, antithyroid drugs for less than 3 months. Isolated PBMC RNA provided the starting material for the TCR library. Germline V lookup: CDR1 KGHSH, CDR2 LQKENI. The CDR3 has 15 amino acids. Arm-PCR of CDR3 regions and iRepertoire HTBI primers were the basis on which TCR beta libraries were built. TCRdb reprocessed the multiplex PCR reads with MiXCR, giving one entry per CDR3 protein. The sample lists about 620,000 distinct CDR3 sequences, around 17% seen once, with around a sixth in the top ten. These data are also associated with another study on T cells in Graves' hyperthyroidism and ophthalmopathy.

This clonotype was sampled from a woman younger than 45 with Graves disease. The chain joins TRBV18 to TRBJ2-1; 7 bases are shared with TRBD1. The assigned J gene may be wrong: the sequence end matches TRBJ2-5 better. This material consisted of peripheral blood mononuclear cells (PBMCs), taken at new diagnosis, from a patient treated with antithyroid drugs. The CDR3 region is CASSQLRTGVETQYF. DNA for the CDR3: TGTGCCAGCTCACAACTGAGGACAGGTGTGGAGACCCAGTACTTC.